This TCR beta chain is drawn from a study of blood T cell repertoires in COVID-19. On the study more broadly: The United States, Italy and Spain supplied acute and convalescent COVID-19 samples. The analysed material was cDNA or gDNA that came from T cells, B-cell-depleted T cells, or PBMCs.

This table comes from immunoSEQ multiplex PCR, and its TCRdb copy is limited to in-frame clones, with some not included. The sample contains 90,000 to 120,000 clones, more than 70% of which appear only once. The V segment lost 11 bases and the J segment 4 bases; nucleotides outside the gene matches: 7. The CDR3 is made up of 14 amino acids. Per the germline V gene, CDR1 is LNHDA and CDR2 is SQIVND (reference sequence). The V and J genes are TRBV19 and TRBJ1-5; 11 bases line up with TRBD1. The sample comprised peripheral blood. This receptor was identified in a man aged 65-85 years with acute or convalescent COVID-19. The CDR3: CAASGTGGNQPQHF. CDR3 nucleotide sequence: TGTGCCGCCTCCGGGACAGGGGGAAATCAGCCCCAGCATTTT.